The sequence of this T cell receptor beta chain was determined in a study of T-cell reconstitution after alpha-beta-depleted transplantation in children (dated by TCRdb to the mid-2010s). Regarding the study in general: The study quantitatively tracked T-cell immune reconstitution after TCRalphabeta/CD19-depleted allogeneic hematopoietic cell transplantation in children using TCR repertoire profiling.

The library was produced with PCR. Instrument used: Illumina HiSeq 2500. To normalize quantification of the TCRbeta repertoire, the TCR libraries were built with molecular barcoding that relied on unique molecular identifiers. TCRdb cleaned the public reads at Q25 with fastp, built clones with MiXCR and kept in-frame beta chains. Under each unique CDR3 protein, matching rows form one entry showing the most common genes and DNA. Present in this sample are around 600,000 distinct CDR3 sequences, over 9.5% of which were seen just once. About 4% of the sample rests with the top ten. The CDR3 covers 16 residues, taking in both the cysteine and the phenylalanine. The only DNA kept is the CDR3, 48 bases in frame from the first base. V lost 4 bases and J lost 5 bases; the stretch between them is 20 bases long. The germline V gene supplies CDR1 ENHRY and CDR2 SYGVKD. This clonotype appeared once. The clone's antigen remains unknown. It has no much larger one-base neighbor in the sample; base qualities were not kept. One read alone is weak evidence.

This receptor chain uses TRBV10-3 and TRBJ2-5; the D segment may tentatively be TRBD1 or TRBD2, each giving 5 matched bases. The input for sequencing was PBMCs from the stem cell graft donor, taken from the stem cell graft. The TCR sequence derives from a human donor who donated a stem cell graft to a child with acute myeloid leukemia. The nucleotide sequence reads TGTGCCATCAGTGCGGGACGGTCGACGGGTTTGGAGACCCAGTACTTC. It encodes CAISAGRSTGLETQYF.